Each of the 26 T cell receptor beta chains below was sequenced from the same sample in a study of T cells after yellow fever vaccination. TCRdb analysed the 5' RACE reads with MiXCR anew, one entry per CDR3 protein. The data hold 300,000 or so distinct CDR3 sequences, with approximately 4.2% observed a single time. This material consisted of PBMCs, taken 5 days after the yellow fever booster vaccination. These receptors were obtained from a man aged 18-30 years who received the YFV17D yellow fever vaccine.

The V and J genes are TRBV5-4 and TRBJ2-1, with a tentative D call TRBD1 (6 bases). CDR1 is SGHNT and CDR2 is YYREEE in the germline V gene (reference sequence). V lost 1 base, J lost 0 bases, and 14 bases lay in between. The CDR3 is made up of 17 amino acids. The CDR3 nucleotides are TGTGCCAGCAGCTTGTATGCAGGGGCAAGCTCCTACAATGAGCAGTTCTTC. It specifies CASSLYAGASSYNEQFF.

This clonotype came up many times. The chain recombines TRBV27 with TRBJ1-1, with unresolved D. CDR1 and CDR2 (germline): MNHEY, SMNVEV (reference sequence). The CDR3 is 15 residues long. The V end lost 6 bases, the J end lost 2 bases, and 16 bases lay between the germline ends. This CDR3 is CASSTYTGINTEAFF. CDR3 nucleotides: TGTGCCAGCAGCACCTATACTGGGATAAACACTGAAGCTTTCTTT.

This clonotype was seen only a few times. The chain couples TRBV4-3 to TRBJ2-2, with 12 bases lining up with TRBD2. The CDR3 runs to 21 residues. Trimming cost V 2 bases and J 3 bases; bases outside gene matches: 16. CDR1 LGHNA and CDR2 YSLEER come from the germline V gene. CDR3 DNA: TGCGCCAGCAGCCAACGCCACCGGCGGCTAGCGGGGGGGCCGTACACCGGGGAGCTGTTTTTT. This gives the protein CASSQRHRRLAGGPYTGELFF.

This chain uses TRBV29-1 with TRBJ1-5; TRBD1 is a possible D gene (6 bases). This CDR3 region has 13 residues. Trimming took off 6 bases at V and 4 bases at J, with 13 bases between the two ends. Germline values: CDR1 SQVTM, CDR2 ANQGSEA. The CDR3 nucleotides are TGCAGCGTCGCGGGACAAATAAATCAGCCCCAGCATTTT. Encoded protein: CSVAGQINQPQHF.

The chain couples TRBV5-1 to TRBJ1-2, with 10 bases identical to TRBD1. Germline trimming cut 4 bases from V and 9 bases from J; bases unmatched to any gene: 6. The CDR3 covers 13 residues. In germline, CDR1 is SGHRS, CDR2 YFSETQ. CDR3 in amino acids: CASSGTGEESYTF. DNA for the CDR3: TGCGCCAGCAGCGGGACAGGGGAAGAGAGCTACACCTTC.

Here the CDR3 reads CASSFYRAAGELFF. The CDR3 region has the DNA TGTGCCAGCAGTTTTTACAGGGCCGCCGGGGAGCTGTTTTTT. This chain uses TRBV27 with TRBJ2-2; weak D call: TRBD1 (6 bases). Germline-derived CDR1 and CDR2 are MNHEY and SMNVEV (reference sequence). Deletions cut 3 bases from V and 6 bases from J, with 11 bases between. There are 14 residues in the CDR3.

The sample holds a few counts of this clonotype. The chain is built from TRBV14 and TRBJ2-7; D remains unclear. The V gene's germline CDR1 is SGHDN and CDR2 FVKESK. Trimming shortened V by 0 bases and J by 7 bases, and 7 bases separated the two germline ends. CDR3 length: 12 residues. The CDR3 sequence is CASSQEMVEQYF. CDR3 bases: TGTGCCAGCAGCCAAGAAATGGTAGAGCAGTACTTC.

This clonotype was seen repeatedly, ten times or more. CDR3 amino acids: CASSPTPAGDPPGTQYF. The CDR3 region has the DNA TGTGCCAGCAGCCCTACTCCAGCGGGGGACCCGCCGGGTACGCAGTATTTT. V usage is TRBV9 and J usage is TRBJ2-3; TRBD2 agrees at 8 bases. The V gene end was trimmed by 4 bases and the J gene end by 8 bases; junction bases not matched to a gene: 18. The CDR3 covers 17 residues. The germline CDR1 and CDR2 sequences are SGDLS and YYNGEE. Drawing the rest from reference TRBV9 and TRBJ2-3, the complete variable domain is DSGVTQTPKHLITATGQRVTLRCSPRSGDLSVYWYQQSLDQGLQFLIQYYNGEERAKGNILERFSAQQFPDLHSELNLSSLELGDSALYFCASSPTPAGDPPGTQYFGPGTRLTVL.

This clonotype has only a few counts. V and J are TRBV4-3 and TRBJ1-3; perhaps TRBD1 as D (5 bases). Trimming removed 1 base from V and 0 bases from J, with 10 bases in between. CDR1 is LGHNA, CDR2 YSLEER, per germline. This CDR3 has 16 residues. The CDR3 DNA is TGCGCCAGCAGCCAAGGGTGGGGCAGCTCTGGAAACACCATATATTTT. Translation: CASSQGWGSSGNTIYF.

V and J are TRBV30 and TRBJ2-2, with 9 bases matching TRBD1. V dropped 6 bases and J dropped 7; count of bases not matched to a gene: 6. CDR1 GTSNPN and CDR2 SVGIG come from the germline V gene (reference sequence). The CDR3 covers 13 residues. The CDR3 bases are TGTGCCTGCCACAGGGGGCTCGTCGGGGAGCTGTTTTTT. This gives the protein CACHRGLVGELFF. The full variable domain, in which reference TRBV30 and TRBJ2-2 provide the parts outside the CDR3, is SQTIHQWPATLVQPVGSPLSLECTVEGTSNPNLYWYRQAAGRGLQLLFYSVGIGQISSEVPQNLSASRPQDRQFILSSKKLLLSDSGFYLCACHRGLVGELFFGEGSRLTVL.

This clonotype was counted between two and nine times. This chain links TRBV21-1 with TRBJ1-2. TRBV21-1 is noted as a pseudogene. The length of the CDR3 is 8 residues. This chain's CDR3 is CASSKGSF. The CDR3 nucleotides are TGTGCCAGCAGCAAAGGGTCGTTC.

This clonotype was observed a few times. The chain is built from TRBV5-1 and TRBJ2-3; the match to TRBD2 covers 7 bases. With 2 bases clipped from V and 2 bases from J, the junction kept 5 bases outside the gene matches. Germline V gene sequence: CDR1 SGHRS, CDR2 YFSETQ. The CDR3 loop spans 15 amino acids. CDR3 nucleotide sequence: TGCGCCAGCAGCTTAGCGGGGAGAAACACAGATACGCAGTATTTT. Translated: CASSLAGRNTDTQYF.

This clonotype showed up many times. The V gene is TRBV4-3, the J gene TRBJ1-4; D ambiguous. Per the germline V gene, CDR1 is LGHNA and CDR2 is YSLEER. The germline V and J ends were trimmed by 0 bases and 6 bases, with 14 bases remaining between them. There are 16 residues in the CDR3. The CDR3 coding sequence is TGCGCCAGCAGCCAAGAAAGTGAGGGAATAGATGAAAAACTGTTTTTT. Translating it yields CASSQESEGIDEKLFF.

This clonotype has ten or more counts. This rearrangement joins TRBV18 to TRBJ2-1, with D unresolved. The CDR3 spans 12 residues. Deletions cut 4 bases from V and 8 bases from J, with 9 bases between. Germline lookup yields CDR1 KGHSH and CDR2 LQKENI. The CDR3 DNA is TGTGCCAGCTCACTCCAGTGGGATGAGCAGTTCTTC. Amino acids: CASSLQWDEQFF.

A few counts support this clonotype. CDR3 coding DNA: TGCAGTGCTAGCACAGCCCTCCGTACAGATACGCAGTATTTT. It encodes CSASTALRTDTQYF. The rearrangement links TRBV20-1 to TRBJ2-3; D unclear. V gave up 3 bases and J gave up 3 bases, with 13 bases separating them. CDR3 length: 14 amino acids. In germline, CDR1 is DFQATT, CDR2 SNEGSKA (reference sequence).

Many counts were recorded for this clonotype. The chain couples TRBV5-1 to TRBJ2-7; the D is unclear. There are 15 residues in the CDR3. CDR1 and CDR2 (germline): SGHRS, YFSETQ. Trimming shortened V by 2 bases and J by 3 bases, and 15 bases separated the two germline ends. The DNA of the CDR3 is TGCGCCAGCAGCTTCGGTGTGGGTTGGAACTACGAGCAGTACTTC. Protein sequence: CASSFGVGWNYEQYF.

The CDR3 loop reads CASSSGRGTGNTIYF. CDR3 DNA: TGTGCCAGCAGCTCCGGTCGAGGGACAGGAAACACCATATATTTT. The rearrangement joins TRBV11-2 to TRBJ1-3, with D possibly matching TRBD1 (6 bases). The CDR3 consists of 15 residues. Germline V gives CDR1 SGHAT, CDR2 FQNNGV. V lost 4 bases to trimming and J lost 4 bases, with 14 bases between them.

The J gene is TRBJ2-5, the V gene TRBV24-1; 9 bases line up with TRBD1. The CDR3 is 15 amino acids. The junction had 7 bases not matched to a gene; V was cut back by 5 bases and J by 4 bases. The germline CDR1 and CDR2 sequences are KGHDR and SFDVKD. This CDR3 is CATSVRTGEVETQYF. The CDR3 bases are TGTGCCACCAGTGTTCGGACAGGGGAGGTAGAGACCCAGTACTTC.

V is TRBV20-1 and J is TRBJ2-5; possible D gene TRBD2, 6 bases. The CDR3 length is 16 residues. Per germline, CDR1 DFQATT and CDR2 SNEGSKA (reference sequence). V was clipped by 3 bases and J by 5 bases, with 22 bases between them. CDR3 region: CSARGFAGPLKETQYF. The CDR3 region has the DNA TGCAGTGCTAGGGGATTTGCGGGACCCCTAAAGGAGACCCAGTACTTC.

For the CDR3, the DNA is TGTGCCAGCAGTACCAGGGGGTATTTAACAGATACGCAGTATTTT. Its protein product is CASSTRGYLTDTQYF. The rearrangement joins TRBV6-5 to TRBJ2-3; 7 bases are shared with TRBD1. Per the germline V gene, CDR1 is MNHEY and CDR2 is SVGAGI. CDR3 length: 15 amino acids. The V gene end was trimmed by 5 bases and the J gene end by 3 bases; junction bases not matched to a gene: 8.

This clonotype was picked up a small number of times. The chain recombines TRBV6-5 with TRBJ2-3; 7 positions match TRBD1. In germline, CDR1 is MNHEY, CDR2 SVGAGI. The trim removed 0 bases at V and 2 bases at J, leaving 11 bases unmatched. CDR3 size: 18 residues. The CDR3 bases are TGTGCCAGCAGTTACTCGATGAGGGGGCTTAGACTCACAGATACGCAGTATTTT. Translating gives CASSYSMRGLRLTDTQYF.

This chain links TRBV6-5 with TRBJ1-3; weak D call: TRBD1 (5 bases). Looked up from germline, CDR1 is MNHEY and CDR2 is SVGAGI. V was cut by 0 bases and J by 0 bases, with 12 bases left in between. The CDR3 is 17 amino acids. The CDR3 DNA sequence: TGTGCCAGCAGTTACTCGTACAGGTTGTCCTCTGGAAACACCATATATTTT. Translation: CASSYSYRLSSGNTIYF.

This clonotype turned up a few times. The chain recombines TRBV27 with TRBJ1-1, with a possible D match to TRBD1 (6 bases). Trimming removed 10 bases from V and 6 bases from J, with 21 bases in between. The CDR3 runs 14 residues. CDR1 is MNHEY, CDR2 SMNVEV, per germline (reference sequence). This CDR3 reads CATLSLRGLPEAFF. DNA for the CDR3: TGTGCCACCCTTAGTCTCAGGGGTTTGCCTGAAGCTTTCTTT.

This clonotype has just a few counts. The chain links TRBV19 to TRBJ1-2; D ambiguous. Trimming removed 8 bases at V and 4 bases at J, with 17 bases between. In germline, CDR1 is LNHDA, CDR2 SQIVND (reference sequence). The CDR3 extends over 14 amino acids. The CDR3 here is CASGTAAFVYGYTF. The CDR3 region has the DNA TGTGCCAGTGGCACAGCGGCGTTCGTCTATGGCTACACCTTC.

The chain has TRBV5-5 and TRBJ1-4; 7 positions agree with TRBD1. The ends lost 3 bases at V and 2 bases at J; junction bases unmatched: 7. The germline CDR1 and CDR2 sequences are SGHKS and YYEKEE (reference sequence). This CDR3 is 16 amino acids long. DNA of the CDR3: TGTGCCAGCAGCTGGACCCTCAGGGGGACTAATGAAAAACTGTTTTTT. Its protein is CASSWTLRGTNEKLFF.

This clonotype was counted a few times. This chain uses TRBV19 with TRBJ2-2, with TRBD1 as a possible D gene (6 bases). The CDR3 is 17 amino acids. The V gene's germline CDR1 is LNHDA and CDR2 SQIVND (reference sequence). V lost 3 bases, J lost 3 bases, and 17 bases lay in between. The DNA for the CDR3 is TGTGCCAGTAGTATGAGTCTGGGGGCTTGGTACACCGGGGAGCTGTTTTTT. Encoded protein: CASSMSLGAWYTGELFF.